This is a list of T cell receptor beta chains from one sample in a study of PD-1 blockade in classical Hodgkin lymphoma. Produced via immunoSEQ multiplex PCR; TCRdb's table is partial and in-frame only. This table has about 46,000 clones, around 80% appearing once. The sequencing used peripheral blood mononuclear cells (PBMCs), collected before the second cycle of nivolumab. These receptor sequences come from a human donor with classical Hodgkin lymphoma. The CDR3 runs from the conserved cysteine through the conserved F or W. Each record gives: J gene, D gene, clone size, V gene, CDR3 length, CDR3 DNA, CDR3 protein. The D gene is left open where the match is weak. Clone size is given for some rows only: seen once, a few or many times, or a class if the clone is expanded.

j_gene: TRBJ1-3; d_gene: -; abundance: -; v_gene: TRBV11-3; len: 16; CDR3nt: TGTGCCAGCAGCTCCCGGGACGGCGTTCTTGGAAACACCATATATTTT; CDR3aa: CASSSRDGVLGNTIYF
j_gene: TRBJ2-7; d_gene: -; abundance: -; v_gene: TRBV5-5; len: 15; CDR3nt: TGTGCCAGCAGCTTGGGAGGTTCGGGCTCCTACGAGCAGTACTTC; CDR3aa: CASSLGGSGSYEQYF
j_gene: TRBJ1-4; d_gene: -; abundance: few; v_gene: TRBV30; len: 12; CDR3nt: TGTGCCTATGGGACCCCGCAGAGGAAACTGTTTTTT; CDR3aa: CAYGTPQRKLFF
j_gene: TRBJ1-5; d_gene: -; abundance: -; v_gene: TRBV30; len: 16; CDR3nt: TGTGCCTGGAGTAACCCACCACTTTATAGCAATCAGCCCCAGCATTTT; CDR3aa: CAWSNPPLYSNQPQHF
j_gene: TRBJ1-1; d_gene: -; abundance: -; v_gene: TRBV5-1; len: 14; CDR3nt: TGCGCCAGCACCCAACGGGGGATTGTCACTGAAGCTTTCTTT; CDR3aa: CASTQRGIVTEAFF
j_gene: TRBJ2-7; d_gene: -; abundance: -; v_gene: TRBV7-3; len: 14; CDR3nt: TGTGCCAGCAGCCCCTTGGGTAGCCCCGCCGAGCAGTACTTC; CDR3aa: CASSPLGSPAEQYF
j_gene: TRBJ2-1; d_gene: TRBD1; abundance: -; v_gene: TRBV11-3; len: 17; CDR3nt: TGTGCCAGCAGCCCCGGCGGTACAGGGGGCCGGGAGAATGAGCAGTTCTTC; CDR3aa: CASSPGGTGGRENEQFF
j_gene: TRBJ2-1; d_gene: TRBD2; abundance: -; v_gene: TRBV14; len: 20; CDR3nt: TGTGCCAGCAGCCCCTATGAGGGACTAGCGGGAGGTGAATCCTACAATGAGCAGTTCTTC; CDR3aa: CASSPYEGLAGGESYNEQFF
j_gene: TRBJ2-2; d_gene: -; abundance: medium-sized; v_gene: TRBV11-2; len: 15; CDR3nt: TGTGCCAGCAACCCCGGAGGGACGAACACCGGGGAGCTGTTTTTT; CDR3aa: CASNPGGTNTGELFF
j_gene: TRBJ2-1; d_gene: -; abundance: -; v_gene: TRBV12-2; len: 14; CDR3nt: TGTGCAAGTCGCCCACGGTGGGGGCACAATGAGCAGTTCTTC; CDR3aa: CASRPRWGHNEQFF
j_gene: TRBJ1-4; d_gene: -; abundance: -; v_gene: TRBV2; len: 15; CDR3nt: TGTGCCAGCAGTCTTTGGGGGCAGGGTGGTGAAAAACTGTTTTTT; CDR3aa: CASSLWGQGGEKLFF
j_gene: TRBJ2-1; d_gene: -; abundance: -; v_gene: TRBV5-4; len: 13; CDR3nt: TGTGCCAGCAGCCCGTTGTCTAACAATGAGCAGTTCTTC; CDR3aa: CASSPLSNNEQFF
j_gene: TRBJ1-2; d_gene: -; abundance: -; v_gene: TRBV5-6; len: 12; CDR3nt: TGTGCCAGCAGCTTGGATCACTATGGCTACACCTTC; CDR3aa: CASSLDHYGYTF
j_gene: TRBJ1-2; d_gene: -; abundance: -; v_gene: TRBV27; len: 16; CDR3nt: TGTGCCAGCAGCCGACGCGGGCCACACCCGGGCTATGGCTACACCTTC; CDR3aa: CASSRRGPHPGYGYTF
j_gene: TRBJ2-1; d_gene: TRBD2; abundance: -; v_gene: TRBV11-2; len: 16; CDR3nt: TGTGCCAGCAGGTGGCGGGGGGGCAGTACCTACAATGAGCAGTTCTTC; CDR3aa: CASRWRGGSTYNEQFF
j_gene: TRBJ1-1; d_gene: -; abundance: -; v_gene: TRBV23-1; len: 14; CDR3nt: TGCGCCAGCAGTCACCTGACAGGACCCACTGAAGCTTTCTTT; CDR3aa: CASSHLTGPTEAFF
j_gene: TRBJ2-1; d_gene: -; abundance: -; v_gene: TRBV4-3; len: 14; CDR3nt: TGCGCCAACAGGAGGGATGGGGGCTTCAATGAGCAGTTCTTC; CDR3aa: CANRRDGGFNEQFF
j_gene: TRBJ2-7; d_gene: -; abundance: -; v_gene: TRBV21-1; len: 12; CDR3nt: TGTGCCAGCAGCAATCTCCAATACGAGCAGTACTTC; CDR3aa: CASSNLQYEQYF
j_gene: TRBJ1-2; d_gene: -; abundance: -; v_gene: TRBV19; len: 12; CDR3nt: TGTGCCAGTAGTATCGGAGGAGATGGCTACACCTTC; CDR3aa: CASSIGGDGYTF
j_gene: TRBJ2-1; d_gene: -; abundance: once; v_gene: TRBV6-5; len: 15; CDR3nt: TGTGCCAGCAGTTACGCCATGCTGACCCCGAATGAGCAGTTCTTC; CDR3aa: CASSYAMLTPNEQFF
j_gene: TRBJ2-7; d_gene: TRBD1; abundance: -; v_gene: TRBV9; len: 14; CDR3nt: TGTGCCAGCAGCGAGGGGGCAGGAGCCTACGAGCAGTACTTC; CDR3aa: CASSEGAGAYEQYF
j_gene: TRBJ2-7; d_gene: -; abundance: -; v_gene: TRBV30; len: 13; CDR3nt: TGTGCCTGGAGTGTATCGGTCCCCTACGAGCAGTACTTC; CDR3aa: CAWSVSVPYEQYF
j_gene: TRBJ1-5; d_gene: -; abundance: -; v_gene: TRBV7-2; len: 13; CDR3nt: TGTGCCAGCAGCTACTCTGGGGATCAGCCCCAGCATTTT; CDR3aa: CASSYSGDQPQHF
j_gene: TRBJ2-3; d_gene: -; abundance: -; v_gene: TRBV19; len: 15; CDR3nt: TGTGCCAGTAGCCCACTAGCAGCAATCACAGATACGCAGTATTTT; CDR3aa: CASSPLAAITDTQYF